These 10 T cell receptor beta chains were all obtained from the same sample, sequenced in a study of blood T cell repertoires in COVID-19. TCRdb keeps only in-frame clones here, not all; method: immunoSEQ multiplex PCR. In the table there are 200,000 or so clones, 60% to 80% of which are singletons. Sequencing input: peripheral blood. The source of these receptors is a man aged 60 to 69 with active or convalescent COVID-19.

The rearrangement joins TRBV30 to TRBJ2-1; TRBD1 matches at 9 bases. V dropped 1 base and J dropped 3; count of bases not matched to a gene: 7. The CDR3 covers 16 residues. CDR1 and CDR2 from the germline V gene are GTSNPN and SVGIG (reference sequence). DNA for the CDR3: TGTGCCTGGAGTGCCGCCGGGACAGGGCGCTACAATGAGCAGTTCTTC. This gives the protein CAWSAAGTGRYNEQFF.

This clone has a handful of counts. This rearrangement joins TRBV12-3 or TRBV12-4 to TRBJ2-7; maybe TRBD2 (5 bases). This CDR3 has 12 amino acids. V gave up 5 bases and J gave up 9 bases, with 14 bases separating them. DNA for the CDR3: TGTGCCAGCAGTAACCTCGGACTTCGGCAGTACTTC. Amino acids: CASSNLGLRQYF.

This rearrangement joins TRBV14 to TRBJ2-5; 8 bases align to TRBD2. CDR1 and CDR2 from the germline V gene are SGHDN and FVKESK. This CDR3 contains 15 residues. V shed 2 bases and J 2 bases; nucleotides not matched to a gene: 4. This CDR3 is CASSQNPSGQETQYF. The CDR3 DNA sequence: TGTGCCAGCAGCCAAAATCCTAGCGGGCAAGAGACCCAGTACTTC.

V is TRBV28 and J is TRBJ2-3; 8 bases agree with TRBD2. This CDR3 is 15 amino acids long. Germline trimming cut 6 bases from V and 5 bases from J; bases unmatched to any gene: 10. Germline assignment: CDR1 MDHEN and CDR2 SYDVKM. The CDR3 loop reads CASSQLREAIDTQYF. The CDR3 DNA is TGTGCCAGCAGCCAACTGCGGGAGGCGATAGATACGCAGTATTTT.

The chain uses TRBV30 and TRBJ2-2; 13 positions agree with TRBD2. Trimming cost V 1 base and J 5 bases; bases outside gene matches: 1. Germline V gene sequence: CDR1 GTSNPN, CDR2 SVGIG (reference sequence). The CDR3 consists of 15 residues. The CDR3 nucleotides are TGTGCCTGGAGTGGACTAGCGGGAGGAACCGGGGAGCTGTTTTTT. This encodes CAWSGLAGGTGELFF.

Here the CDR3 DNA reads TGTGCCAGCAGCGTAGCGGCGGGGGCCCTGGCCGGAAATGAGCAGTTCTTC. Translation: CASSVAAGALAGNEQFF. The rearrangement uses TRBV9 and TRBJ2-1; D might be TRBD2 (7 bases). Between the trimmed V and J ends, which lost 0 bases and 7 bases, there was a span of 20 bases. The CDR3 runs 17 residues. Germline loops: CDR1 SGDLS, CDR2 YYNGEE. Full variable domain (missing parts from reference TRBV9 and TRBJ2-1): DSGVTQTPKHLITATGQRVTLRCSPRSGDLSVYWYQQSLDQGLQFLIQYYNGEERAKGNILERFSAQQFPDLHSELNLSSLELGDSALYFCASSVAAGALAGNEQFFGPGTRLTVL.

Written as DNA, the CDR3 is TGTGCCAGCACAGGGGCCACTGGGGCCAACGTCCTGACTTTC. Amino acid sequence: CASTGATGANVLTF. The chain is built from TRBV5-5 and TRBJ2-6; TRBD1 might be the D (6 bases). Germline CDR1 reads SGHKS; CDR2 reads YYEKEE (reference sequence). Trimming shortened V by 6 bases and J by 2 bases, and 9 bases separated the two germline ends. The CDR3 is made up of 14 amino acids.

This chain joins TRBV5-4 and TRBJ2-7, with 7 bases that match TRBD1. The CDR3 has 14 residues. The junction had 3 bases not matched to a gene; V was cut back by 3 bases and J by 0 bases. The germline V gene encodes CDR1 SGHNT and CDR2 YYREEE (reference sequence). As DNA, the CDR3 is TGTGCCAGCAGCTCTAGGACAGGCTCCTACGAGCAGTACTTC. Translation gives CASSSRTGSYEQYF.

This clone turned up a few times. The chain combines TRBV27 with TRBJ2-2, with 8 bases matching TRBD2. Germline lookup yields CDR1 MNHEY and CDR2 SMNVEV (reference sequence). This CDR3 contains 15 residues. V lost 3 bases and J lost 4; bases outside the gene matches: 4. The CDR3 is CASSFLTSATGELFF. In DNA, the CDR3 is TGTGCCAGCAGTTTCTTGACTAGCGCCACCGGGGAGCTGTTTTTT.

The chain carries TRBV11-2 and TRBJ2-3; 8 bases map to TRBD2. CDR1 is SGHAT and CDR2 is FQNNGV in the germline V gene. Trimming at V came to 1 base and at J to 2 bases, leaving 5 bases not matched to a gene. This CDR3 comprises 16 residues. CDR3 sequence (DNA): TGTGCCAGCAGCTTAGGTGGGACTAGGCTCACAGATACGCAGTATTTT. Translated, it gives CASSLGGTRLTDTQYF. The full variable domain, completed using reference TRBV11-2 and TRBJ2-3, is EAGVAQSPRYKIIEKRQSVAFWCNPISGHATLYWYQQILGQGPKLLIQFQNNGVVDDSQLPKDRFSAERLKGVDSTLKIQPAKLEDSAVYLCASSLGGTRLTDTQYFGPGTRLTVL.